Below, 6 T cell receptor beta chains from the same sample are listed, as sequenced in a study of T cells in tuberculosis (dated by TCRdb to about 2018). Receptor libraries were prepared by the immunoSEQ multiplex PCR assay. TCRdb retrieved this table from immuneACCESS and kept in-frame rearrangements only. Not all clones are present; in checked studies, unresolved V genes account for under half, and no reason is known for the remainder. The sample table lists fewer than 40,000 clones, 97% of them with a count of one. The ten largest clones add up to roughly 6% of the sample. Sequencing was carried out using PBMCs. The receptors here all came from a donor between 5 and 29 years old with latent tuberculosis or without tuberculosis infection.

V and J are TRBV5-6 and TRBJ2-2; tentatively, D is TRBD1 (5 bases). V lost 8 bases to trimming and J lost 0 bases, with 11 bases between them. This CDR3 has 14 residues. The germline gives CDR1 SGHDT, CDR2 YYEEEE. This CDR3 reads CASTRAPNTGELFF. The CDR3 DNA is TGTGCCAGTACCAGGGCCCCGAACACCGGGGAGCTGTTTTTT.

CDR3 coding DNA: TGTGCCAGCAGCCAACCTTCGGGCGAGCAGTACTTC. This gives the protein CASSQPSGEQYF. The J gene is TRBJ2-7, the V gene TRBV7-2; D remains ambiguous. V dropped 5 bases and J dropped 6 bases, with 11 bases sitting between them. The germline gives CDR1 SGHTA, CDR2 FQGNSA. This CDR3 comprises 12 residues. Variable domain in full (rest from reference TRBV7-2 and TRBJ2-7): GAGVSQSPSNKVTEKGKDVELRCDPISGHTALYWYRQSLGQGLEFLIYFQGNSAPDKSGLPSDRFSAERTGGSVSTLTIQRTQQEDSAVYLCASSQPSGEQYFGPGTRLTVT.

V usage is TRBV27 and J usage is TRBJ2-7, with TRBD2 as a possible D gene (6 bases). The ends were cut back, 6 bases at V and 1 base at J, with 13 bases in the middle. Germline V lookup: CDR1 MNHEY, CDR2 SMNVEV (reference sequence). The CDR3 extends over 14 amino acids. DNA of the CDR3: TGTGCCAGCAGAGGCGGGGCGAGATCCTACGAGCAGTACTTC. This sequence encodes CASRGGARSYEQYF.

The CDR3 is CASSTTGVNYGYTF. The DNA for the CDR3 is TGTGCCAGCAGTACCACAGGGGTCAACTATGGCTACACCTTC. V is TRBV6-5 and J is TRBJ1-2, with 7 bases matching TRBD1. Trimming cost V 5 bases and J 2 bases; bases outside gene matches: 5. Germline lookup yields CDR1 MNHEY and CDR2 SVGAGI. The CDR3 extends over 14 amino acids.

The chain couples TRBV7-6 to TRBJ1-5; D gene uncertain. Germline lookup yields CDR1 SGHVS and CDR2 FNYEAQ. V was pared by 6 bases and J by 5 bases, with 8 bases between. The CDR3 extends over 12 amino acids. This chain's CDR3 is CASSSRDQPQHF. The CDR3 DNA reads as TGTGCCAGCAGTTCACGGGATCAGCCCCAGCATTTT.

The rearrangement uses TRBV28 and TRBJ1-5, with D uncertain. V was pared by 5 bases and J by 0 bases, with 14 bases between. The germline gives CDR1 MDHEN, CDR2 SYDVKM. This CDR3 contains 16 residues. CDR3 sequence reads: CASSPFGGLSNQPQHF. For the CDR3, the DNA is TGTGCCAGCAGTCCTTTCGGAGGGCTTAGCAATCAGCCCCAGCATTTT.